This T cell receptor (beta chain) was recovered during a study of OX40 agonist ivuxolimab in advanced cancers. V was clipped by 1 base and J by 1 base; unmatched bases: 12. The V gene's germline CDR1 is LGHNA and CDR2 YNFKEQ. This CDR3 comprises 18 residues. This clone was recorded once. Assay used: immunoSEQ multiplex PCR; TCRdb lists only in-frame clones, some missing. The sample lists almost 80,000 clones, 84% occurring once. The source is an adult with an advanced solid tumor such as melanoma, head and neck, liver or kidney cancer. This chain joins TRBV4-2 and TRBJ2-5; TRBD2 aligns across 7 bases. The sample consisted of CD4+ or CD8+ T cells sorted from blood, taken in a trial of the OX40 agonist ivuxolimab. CDR3 loop: CASSQVGGRAGTQETQYF. The CDR3 DNA reads TGTGCCAGCAGCCAAGTCGGGGGGAGGGCCGGGACCCAAGAGACCCAGTACTTC.